Listed below are T cell receptor beta chains from one sample, sequenced in a study of blood T cell repertoires in COVID-19. Sequencing used immunoSEQ multiplex PCR; TCRdb keeps in-frame clones, though not all of them. In the table there are about 51,000 clones, 65% to 85% of which are singletons. Sequencing was carried out using peripheral blood. The receptors were sampled from a man aged 50 to 59 with acute or convalescent COVID-19. CDR3s include the opening cysteine and the closing phenylalanine or tryptophan.

V gene,J gene,CDR3 protein
TRBV28,TRBJ2-1,CASSFAAYNEQFF
TRBV5-1,TRBJ1-5,CASSLEGVDQPQHF
TRBV7-8,TRBJ2-7,CASAPERGSSYEQYF
TRBV27,TRBJ2-7,CASRRGLYYEQYF
TRBV9,TRBJ2-1,CASSVHNGVSRGRNEQFF
TRBV28,TRBJ1-1,CASSLPRSSVNTEAFF
TRBV5-1,TRBJ1-3,CASSLAPVGNTIYF
TRBV4-1,TRBJ2-1,CASSLKRGTYNEQFF
TRBV27,TRBJ2-1,CASSLGQDYYNEQFF
TRBV6-4,TRBJ1-2,CASSDSLGATLFYGYTF
TRBV2,TRBJ1-5,CASRGGGNQPQHF
TRBV18,TRBJ1-4,CASSPLEGAGEKLFF
TRBV19,TRBJ1-5,CASSLVTGIPHQPQHF
TRBV7-8,TRBJ2-1,CASSLVGRGDEQFF
TRBV7-8,TRBJ2-1,CASSPGMGGVNEQFF
TRBV7-9,TRBJ1-1,CASSLEGQGNTEAFF
TRBV7-9,TRBJ1-1,CASSEPGQMNTEAFF
TRBV19,TRBJ1-6,CASNRQGGNSPLHF
TRBV29-1,TRBJ1-1,CSVVANTEAFF
TRBV25-1,TRBJ1-6,CASSSAGQGSYNSPLHF
TRBV7-8,TRBJ2-1,CASSLAGVTYNEQFF
TRBV1,TRBJ2-2,CTSSRGPDNTGELFF
TRBV7-7,TRBJ1-1,CASSLDLTAEAFF
TRBV9,TRBJ2-7,CASSRWTSGVIYEQYF
TRBV5-1,TRBJ1-2,CASSTGTVNYGYTF
TRBV10-1,TRBJ2-3,CASSGTGETDTQYF
TRBV7-7,TRBJ2-5,CASSLDGVKTQYF
TRBV5-6,TRBJ1-4,CASSPTASTNEKLFF
TRBV16,TRBJ1-1,CASSQFLGSMNTEAFF
TRBV7-9,TRBJ2-1,CASSRSQGLAPYNEQFF
TRBV2,TRBJ2-5,CASRTSGSRRRETQYF
TRBV15,TRBJ2-1,CATSRDMLAFHEQFF
TRBV18,TRBJ1-2,CASSPGEGDYGYTF
TRBV5-4,TRBJ2-7,CASSLERREQYF
TRBV3-1/TRBV3-2,TRBJ2-5,CASSQDRHSETQYF
TRBV9,TRBJ2-5,CASSVSGLAGAGPWETQYF
TRBV6-5,TRBJ2-2,CVTRGDRANTGELFF
TRBV11-2,TRBJ2-1,CASSLGGTGQVNEQFF
TRBV30,TRBJ2-6,CACREGQGGANVLTF
TRBV7-8,TRBJ2-7,CASSLRLSQGSGEQYF
TRBV28,TRBJ2-7,CASTVLTGGRSNEQYF
TRBV9,TRBJ1-1,CASSVVGATEAFF
TRBV30,TRBJ1-5,CAWRSSILEVRPPVERAQHF
TRBV29-1,TRBJ2-3,CSAYSLAGADTQYF
TRBV19,TRBJ2-7,CASSSGGGYEQYF
TRBV28,TRBJ1-2,CASRGAGNYGYTF
TRBV6-5,TRBJ1-2,CASSYEGDGYTF
TRBV5-1,TRBJ2-2,CASSVKLGRDTGELFF
TRBV6-5,TRBJ1-2,CASSYSRGSLYGYTF